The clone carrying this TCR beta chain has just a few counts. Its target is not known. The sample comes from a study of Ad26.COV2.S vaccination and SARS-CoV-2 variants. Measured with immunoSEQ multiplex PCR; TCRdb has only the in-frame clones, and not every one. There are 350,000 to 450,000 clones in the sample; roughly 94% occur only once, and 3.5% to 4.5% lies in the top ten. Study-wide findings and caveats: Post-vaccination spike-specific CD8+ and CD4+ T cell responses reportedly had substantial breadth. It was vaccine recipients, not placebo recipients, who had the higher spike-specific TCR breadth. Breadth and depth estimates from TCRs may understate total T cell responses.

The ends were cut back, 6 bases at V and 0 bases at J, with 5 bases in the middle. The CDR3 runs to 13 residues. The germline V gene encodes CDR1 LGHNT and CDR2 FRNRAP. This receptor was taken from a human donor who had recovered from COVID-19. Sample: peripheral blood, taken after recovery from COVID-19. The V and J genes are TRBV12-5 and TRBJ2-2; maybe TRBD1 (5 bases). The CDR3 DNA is TGTGCTAGTGGACAGGCGAACACCGGGGAGCTGTTTTTT. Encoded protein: CASGQANTGELFF.